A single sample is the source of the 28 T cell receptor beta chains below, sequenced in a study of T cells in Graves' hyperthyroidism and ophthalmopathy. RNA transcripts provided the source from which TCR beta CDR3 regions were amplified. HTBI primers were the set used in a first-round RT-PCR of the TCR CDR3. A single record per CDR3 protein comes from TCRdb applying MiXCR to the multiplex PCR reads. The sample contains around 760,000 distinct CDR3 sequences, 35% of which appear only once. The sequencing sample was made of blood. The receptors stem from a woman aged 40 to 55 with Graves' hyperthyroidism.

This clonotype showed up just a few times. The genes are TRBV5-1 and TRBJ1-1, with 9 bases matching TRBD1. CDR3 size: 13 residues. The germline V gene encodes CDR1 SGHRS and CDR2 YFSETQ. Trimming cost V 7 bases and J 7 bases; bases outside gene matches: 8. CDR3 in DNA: TGCGCCAGCTCAGGGGACAGGGAGGGTGAAGCTTTCTTT. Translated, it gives CASSGDREGEAFF.

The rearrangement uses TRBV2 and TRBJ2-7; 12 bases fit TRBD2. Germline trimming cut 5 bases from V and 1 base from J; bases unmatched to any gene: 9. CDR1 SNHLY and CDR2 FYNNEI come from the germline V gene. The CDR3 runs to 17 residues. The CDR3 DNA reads TGTGCCAGCAGTTTCTCGGGACTAGCGGGTTTATCCTACGAGCAGTACTTC. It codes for CASSFSGLAGLSYEQYF.

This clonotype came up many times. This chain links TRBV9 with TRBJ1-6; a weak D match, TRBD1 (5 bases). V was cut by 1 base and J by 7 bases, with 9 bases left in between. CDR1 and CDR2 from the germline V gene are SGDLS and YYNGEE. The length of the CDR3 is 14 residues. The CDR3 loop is CASSVWTHNSPLHF. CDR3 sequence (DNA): TGTGCCAGCAGCGTATGGACACACAATTCACCCCTCCACTTT.

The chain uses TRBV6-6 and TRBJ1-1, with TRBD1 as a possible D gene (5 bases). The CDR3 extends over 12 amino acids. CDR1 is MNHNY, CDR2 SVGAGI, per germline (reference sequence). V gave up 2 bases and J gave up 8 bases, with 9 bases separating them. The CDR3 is CASSYQGPEAFF. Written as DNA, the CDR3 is TGTGCCAGCAGTTACCAGGGTCCGGAAGCTTTCTTT.

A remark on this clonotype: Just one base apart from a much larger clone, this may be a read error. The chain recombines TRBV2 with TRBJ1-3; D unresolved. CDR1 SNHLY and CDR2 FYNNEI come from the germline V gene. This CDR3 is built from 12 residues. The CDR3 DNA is TGTGGCAGCCTTGACACGACAAACACCATATATTTT. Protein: CGSLDTTNTIYF.

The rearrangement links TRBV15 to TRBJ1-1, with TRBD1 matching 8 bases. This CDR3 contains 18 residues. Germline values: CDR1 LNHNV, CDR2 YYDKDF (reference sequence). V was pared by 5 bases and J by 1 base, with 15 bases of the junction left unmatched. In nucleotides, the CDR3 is TGTGCCACCAGCTACCGAGCGAGAGTGACAGGGGCGAACACTGAAGCTTTCTTT. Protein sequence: CATSYRARVTGANTEAFF.

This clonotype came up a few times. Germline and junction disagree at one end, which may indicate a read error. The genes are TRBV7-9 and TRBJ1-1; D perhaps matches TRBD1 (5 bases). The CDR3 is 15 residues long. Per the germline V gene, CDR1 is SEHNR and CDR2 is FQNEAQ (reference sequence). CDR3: CANSFLGVPASEAFF. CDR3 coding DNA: TGTGCCAACAGCTTTTTAGGGGTCCCAGCATCCGAAGCTTTCTTT. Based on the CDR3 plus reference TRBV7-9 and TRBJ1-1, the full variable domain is DTGVSQNPRHKITKRGQNVTFRCDPISEHNRLYWYRQTLGQGPEFLTYFQNEAQLEKSRLLSDRFSAERPKGSFSTLEIQRTEQGDSAMYLCANSFLGVPASEAFFGQGTRLTVV.

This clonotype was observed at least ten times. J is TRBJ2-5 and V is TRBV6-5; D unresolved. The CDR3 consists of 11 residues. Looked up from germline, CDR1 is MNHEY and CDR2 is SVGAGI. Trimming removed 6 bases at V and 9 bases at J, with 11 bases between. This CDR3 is CASRYRGAQYF. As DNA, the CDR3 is TGTGCCAGCAGGTACCGCGGAGCCCAGTACTTC.

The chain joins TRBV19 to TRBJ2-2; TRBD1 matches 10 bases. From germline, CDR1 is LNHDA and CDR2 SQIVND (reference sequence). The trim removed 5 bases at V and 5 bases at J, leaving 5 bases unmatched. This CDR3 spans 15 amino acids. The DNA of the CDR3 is TGTGCCAGTAGTCGACAGGGGGCTTTAACCGGGGAGCTGTTTTTT. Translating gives CASSRQGALTGELFF.

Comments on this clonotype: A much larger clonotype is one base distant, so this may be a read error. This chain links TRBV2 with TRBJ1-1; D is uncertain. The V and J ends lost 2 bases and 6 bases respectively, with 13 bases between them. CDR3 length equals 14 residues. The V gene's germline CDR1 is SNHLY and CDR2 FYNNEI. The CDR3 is CASSERGSSAEAFF. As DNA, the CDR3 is TGTGCCAGCAGTGAACGGGGAAGTTCCGCTGAAGCTTTCTTT.

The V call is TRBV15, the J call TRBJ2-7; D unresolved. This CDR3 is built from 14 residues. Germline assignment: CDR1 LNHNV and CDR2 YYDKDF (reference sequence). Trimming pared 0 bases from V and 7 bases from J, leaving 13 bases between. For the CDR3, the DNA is TGTGCCACCAGCAGAGATCTGTCGCCGGATGAGCAGTACTTC. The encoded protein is CATSRDLSPDEQYF. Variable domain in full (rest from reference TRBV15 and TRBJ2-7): DAMVIQNPRYQVTQFGKPVTLSCSQTLNHNVMYWYQQKSSQAPKLLFHYYDKDFNNEADTPDNFQSRRPNTSFCFLDIRSPGLGDTAMYLCATSRDLSPDEQYFGPGTRLTVT.

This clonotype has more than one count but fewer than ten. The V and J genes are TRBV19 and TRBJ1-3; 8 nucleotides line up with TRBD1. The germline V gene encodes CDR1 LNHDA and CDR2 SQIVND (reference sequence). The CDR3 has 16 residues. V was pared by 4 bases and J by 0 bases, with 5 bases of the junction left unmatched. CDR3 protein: CASSKRQGSSGNTIYF. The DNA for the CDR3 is TGTGCCAGTAGTAAGCGACAGGGGAGCTCTGGAAACACCATATATTTT.

For the CDR3, the DNA is TGTGCCAGCAGCACGACGGCCCAATTCAATCAGCCCCAGCATTTT. Translating gives CASSTTAQFNQPQHF. The chain links TRBV7-9 to TRBJ1-5; D not resolved. V was cut by 5 bases and J by 3 bases, with 14 bases left in between. CDR1 SEHNR and CDR2 FQNEAQ come from the germline V gene (reference sequence). The CDR3 spans 15 residues.

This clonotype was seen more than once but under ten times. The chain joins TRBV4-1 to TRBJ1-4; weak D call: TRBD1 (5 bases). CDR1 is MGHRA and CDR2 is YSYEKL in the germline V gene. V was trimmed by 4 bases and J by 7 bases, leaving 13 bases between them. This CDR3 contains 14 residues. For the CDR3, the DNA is TGCGCCAGCAGCCGCCCGGGGGGACGTGAAAAACTGTTTTTT. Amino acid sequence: CASSRPGGREKLFF.

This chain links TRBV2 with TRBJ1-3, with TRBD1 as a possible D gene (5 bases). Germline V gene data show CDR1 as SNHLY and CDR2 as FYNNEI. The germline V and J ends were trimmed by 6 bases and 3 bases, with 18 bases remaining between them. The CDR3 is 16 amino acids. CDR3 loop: CASSRSGGLNGNTIYF. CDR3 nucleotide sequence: TGTGCCAGCAGCCGAAGCGGGGGTCTGAATGGAAACACCATATATTTT.

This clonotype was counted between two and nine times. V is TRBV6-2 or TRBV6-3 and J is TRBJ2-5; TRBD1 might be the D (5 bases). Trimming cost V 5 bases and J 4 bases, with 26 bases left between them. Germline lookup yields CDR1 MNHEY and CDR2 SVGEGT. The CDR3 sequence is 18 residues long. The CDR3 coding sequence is TGTGCCAGCAGTGGAACCCCCGATCCCTCAGGGCTGTTAGAGACCCAGTACTTC. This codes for CASSGTPDPSGLLETQYF.

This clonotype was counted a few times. CDR3 DNA sequence: TGTGCCAGCAATCAGGGTCGGGAAAAACTGTTTTTT. It yields the protein CASNQGREKLFF. This sequence joins TRBV12-3 or TRBV12-4 and TRBJ1-4; weak D call: TRBD1 (5 bases). The CDR3 covers 12 residues. V dropped 7 bases and J dropped 8 bases, with 11 bases sitting between them.

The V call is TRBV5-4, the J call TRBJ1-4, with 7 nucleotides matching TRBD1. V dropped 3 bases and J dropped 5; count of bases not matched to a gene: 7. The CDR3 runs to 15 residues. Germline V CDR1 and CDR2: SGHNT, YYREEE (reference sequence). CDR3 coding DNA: TGTGCCAGCAGCTATAGACAGGGAGGGAATGAAAAACTGTTTTTT. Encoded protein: CASSYRQGGNEKLFF.

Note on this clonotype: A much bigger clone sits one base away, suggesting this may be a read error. The chain's CDR3 is CATSYATGNTEAFF. The CDR3 region has the DNA TGTGCCACCAGTTACGCGACAGGGAACACTGAAGCTTTCTTT. The rearrangement joins TRBV24-1 to TRBJ1-1, with D perhaps TRBD1 (6 bases). The V gene lost 6 bases and the J gene lost 1 base, with 11 bases spanning the gap. The germline V gene encodes CDR1 KGHDR and CDR2 SFDVKD. This CDR3 is built from 14 residues.

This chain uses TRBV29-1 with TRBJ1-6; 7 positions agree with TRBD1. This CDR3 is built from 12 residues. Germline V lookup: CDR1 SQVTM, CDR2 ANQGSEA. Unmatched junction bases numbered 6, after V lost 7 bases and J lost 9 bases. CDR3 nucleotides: TGCAGCGCCAGACAGGGACTTTCACCCCTCCACTTT. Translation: CSARQGLSPLHF.

This CDR3 is CAIRTTSTDTQYF. CDR3 nucleotide sequence: TGTGCCATCAGGACGACTAGCACAGATACGCAGTATTTT. The chain recombines TRBV10-3 with TRBJ2-3; D not certain. Trimming took 6 bases from V and 0 from J, leaving 7 bases between them. This CDR3 spans 13 amino acids. CDR1 is ENHRY and CDR2 is SYGVKD in the germline V gene.

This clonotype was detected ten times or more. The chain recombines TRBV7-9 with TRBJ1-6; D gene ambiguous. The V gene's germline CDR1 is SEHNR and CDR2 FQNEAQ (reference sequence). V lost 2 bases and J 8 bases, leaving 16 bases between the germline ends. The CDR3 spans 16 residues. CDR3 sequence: CASSLTGGRPDSPLHF. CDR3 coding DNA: TGTGCCAGCAGCTTAACCGGAGGGCGTCCGGATTCACCCCTCCACTTT.

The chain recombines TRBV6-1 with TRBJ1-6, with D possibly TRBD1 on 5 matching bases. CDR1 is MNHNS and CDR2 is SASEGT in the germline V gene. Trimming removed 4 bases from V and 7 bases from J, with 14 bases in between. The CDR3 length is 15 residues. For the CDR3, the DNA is TGTGCCAGCAGTGCGACCCAGGACATGAATTCACCCCTCCACTTT. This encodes CASSATQDMNSPLHF.

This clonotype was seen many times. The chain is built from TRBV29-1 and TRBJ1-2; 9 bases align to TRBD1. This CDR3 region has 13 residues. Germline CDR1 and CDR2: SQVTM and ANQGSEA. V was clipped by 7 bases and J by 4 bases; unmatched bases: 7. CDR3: CSAEDRGGYGYTF. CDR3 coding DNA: TGCAGCGCCGAGGACAGGGGTGGCTATGGCTACACCTTC.

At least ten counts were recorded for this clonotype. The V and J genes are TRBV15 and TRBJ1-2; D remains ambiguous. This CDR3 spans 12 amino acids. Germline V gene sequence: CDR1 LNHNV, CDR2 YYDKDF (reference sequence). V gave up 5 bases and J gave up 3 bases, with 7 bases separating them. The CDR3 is CATSPGHYGYTF. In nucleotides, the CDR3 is TGTGCCACCAGCCCCGGGCACTATGGCTACACCTTC.

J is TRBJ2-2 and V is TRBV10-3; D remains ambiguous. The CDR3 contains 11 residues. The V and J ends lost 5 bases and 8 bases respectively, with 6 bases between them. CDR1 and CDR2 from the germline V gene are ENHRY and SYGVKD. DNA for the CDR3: TGTGCCATCAGTCTCACAGGGGAGCTGTTTTTT. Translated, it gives CAISLTGELFF.

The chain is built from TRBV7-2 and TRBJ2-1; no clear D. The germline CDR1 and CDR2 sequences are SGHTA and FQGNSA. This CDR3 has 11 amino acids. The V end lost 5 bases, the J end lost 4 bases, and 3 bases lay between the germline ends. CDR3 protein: CASSRYNEQFF. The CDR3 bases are TGTGCCAGCAGCCGATACAATGAGCAGTTCTTC. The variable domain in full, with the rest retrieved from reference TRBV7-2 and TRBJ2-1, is GAGVSQSPSNKVTEKGKDVELRCDPISGHTALYWYRQSLGQGLEFLIYFQGNSAPDKSGLPSDRFSAERTGGSVSTLTIQRTQQEDSAVYLCASSRYNEQFFGPGTRLTVL.

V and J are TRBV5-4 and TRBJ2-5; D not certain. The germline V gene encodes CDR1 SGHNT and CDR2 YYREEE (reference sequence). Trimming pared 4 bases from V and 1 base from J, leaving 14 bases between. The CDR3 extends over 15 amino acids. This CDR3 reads CASSQPKQSQETQYF. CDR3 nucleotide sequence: TGTGCCAGCAGCCAGCCAAAGCAGAGCCAAGAGACCCAGTACTTC.